This entry describes one T cell receptor (beta chain). The data derive from a study of technical replicates of blood from a handful of donors. Assay: immunoSEQ multiplex PCR; the TCRdb copy retains only in-frame clones and omits some. The table has tens of thousands of clones, around 94% seen once. The CDR3 is made up of 14 amino acids. Unmatched junction bases numbered 2, after V lost 1 base and J lost 6 bases. Germline loops: CDR1 LNHDA, CDR2 SQIVND (reference sequence). Sequencing was carried out using T cells isolated from PBMCs. The chain couples TRBV19 to TRBJ2-1, with 8 bases matching TRBD2. The receptor's source is a human donor in good health. The CDR3 region has the DNA TGTGCCAGTAGTATAGCGGGAGGGGGCAATGAGCAGTTCTTC. Translating it yields CASSIAGGGNEQFF.